This passage covers 8 T cell receptor beta chains from one sample sequenced in a study of cytomegalovirus exposure and HLA in healthy donors. PCR amplification relied on 60 Vbeta primers (plus 13 Jbeta primers). The repertoire was sequenced with immunoSEQ multiplex PCR; TCRdb's copy has only in-frame clones and lacks some. Here the sample table reports some 130,000 clones. The sequenced sample consisted of PBMCs. The receptors come from a woman aged 60-75 years in good health and CMV-seronegative.

The DNA of the CDR3 is TGTGCCAGCAGCCCACCGGTGGGTAGCGGGGGGGCGGAGCAGTTCTTC. Its protein is CASSPPVGSGGAEQFF. This rearrangement joins TRBV7-3 to TRBJ2-1; TRBD2 matches at 11 bases. There are 16 residues in the CDR3. The germline CDR1 and CDR2 sequences are SGHTA and FQGTGA. V was pared by 5 bases and J by 10 bases, with 13 bases of the junction left unmatched.

The V call is TRBV6-5, the J call TRBJ1-2; 7 bases map to TRBD1. Trimming removed 7 bases from V and 7 bases from J; junction bases left unmatched: 12. Germline lookup yields CDR1 MNHEY and CDR2 SVGAGI. The CDR3 is 14 amino acids. CDR3 DNA sequence: TGTGCCAGCACCTTAACGACAGGGTCAAGTGGCTACACCTTC. It is translated as CASTLTTGSSGYTF.

V usage is TRBV19 and J usage is TRBJ1-5; D call uncertain. Trimming took off 3 bases at V and 3 bases at J, with 9 bases between the two ends. This CDR3 spans 14 amino acids. The germline V gene encodes CDR1 LNHDA and CDR2 SQIVND (reference sequence). The CDR3 DNA sequence: TGTGCCAGTAGTATTATAGGACTCAATCAGCCCCAGCATTTT. It codes for CASSIIGLNQPQHF.

J is TRBJ1-1 and V is TRBV6-1; D is undetermined. The CDR3 length is 12 residues. Germline CDR1 MNHNS, CDR2 SASEGT. V shed 7 bases and J shed 1 base, with 7 bases lying between them. The CDR3 here is CASTEWNTEAFF. In DNA form, the CDR3 reads TGTGCCAGCACCGAGTGGAACACTGAAGCTTTCTTT.

The rearrangement uses TRBV5-1 and TRBJ2-2, with D tentatively TRBD1 (6 bases). Germline assignment: CDR1 SGHRS and CDR2 YFSETQ. The CDR3 is made up of 18 amino acids. Trimming left V 0 bases short and J 2 bases short, with 17 bases between. This CDR3 reads CASSLGLSGESNTGELFF. The CDR3 region has the DNA TGCGCCAGCAGCTTGGGTCTTTCAGGGGAGTCTAACACCGGGGAGCTGTTTTTT.

The chain employs TRBV5-1 and TRBJ2-2; 8 bases are shared with TRBD2. This CDR3 contains 16 residues. V trimming: 4 bases; J trimming: 6 bases; junction bases outside the gene matches: 11. The germline V gene has CDR1 SGHRS and CDR2 YFSETQ. DNA for the CDR3: TGCGCCAGCAGCCTAGGAGTAGCGGGGTTGTCCGGGGAGCTGTTTTTT. Translating gives CASSLGVAGLSGELFF.

The V call is TRBV27, the J call TRBJ2-4, with a weak D call TRBD1 (6 bases). CDR3 length: 18 residues. Trimming pared 4 bases from V and 0 bases from J, leaving 19 bases between. Germline V CDR1 and CDR2: MNHEY, SMNVEV (reference sequence). CDR3 protein: CASSSPHRVWEAKNIQYF. CDR3 nucleotide sequence: TGTGCCAGCAGTTCCCCACACAGGGTATGGGAAGCCAAAAACATTCAGTACTTC.

Concerning this clone: One junction end does not reproduce the germline sequence, and a read error may be involved. The V and J genes are TRBV7-7 and TRBJ2-7, with D possibly being TRBD2 (5 bases). The germline V gene encodes CDR1 SSHAT and CDR2 FNYEAQ (reference sequence). The CDR3 is 15 amino acids. The CDR3 spells CASSFGAGESYEQYF. The CDR3 DNA is TGTGCTAGCAGCTTTGGCGCCGGGGAGTCCTACGAGCAGTACTTC. The full variable domain, rest sourced from reference TRBV7-7 and TRBJ2-7, is GAGVSQSPRYKVTKRGQDVTLRCDPISSHATLYWYQQALGQGPEFLTYFNYEAQPDKSGLPSDRFSAERPEGSISTLTIQRTEQRDSAMYRCASSFGAGESYEQYFGPGTRLTVT.